This note documents a single T cell receptor (beta chain) sequence. In the source study's methods: Amplifying reference gene primers gave estimates of nucleated cell counts. TCRdb keeps only in-frame clones here, not all; method: immunoSEQ multiplex PCR. That table supplies the V and J calls and clone size; D and trimming were determined from the DNA. The sample holds 200,000 to 250,000 clones, about 85% seen once. The data are from a study of blood T cell repertoires in COVID-19. In the study overall: There were acute and convalescent COVID-19 samples, and they came from the United States, Italy and Spain. From T cells, B-cell-depleted T cells, or PBMCs came the material, which was cDNA or gDNA.

This CDR3 contains 14 residues. V lost 3 bases, J lost 2 bases, and 6 bases stayed unmatched. CDR1 and CDR2 (germline): GTSNPN, SVGIG (reference sequence). The genes are TRBV30 and TRBJ1-1; TRBD1 matches at 7 bases. The sequenced material came from peripheral blood. The sequence came from a man aged 35 to 55 with acute or convalescent COVID-19. CDR3 nucleotides: TGTGCCTGGAGGATCGGGACAGCTAACACTGAAGCTTTCTTT. As protein: CAWRIGTANTEAFF.